The present TCR beta chain was sequenced within a study of beta chain features in type 1 diabetes. Reverse transcription of all isolated RNA meant that expressed TCRB transcripts were sequenced. Only in-frame clones appear in the TCRdb table, and some are missing; sequencing was by immunoSEQ multiplex PCR. The sample gives roughly 240,000 clones, roughly an eighth of which show up once; around 0.03% is in the top ten. The sample holds many counts of this clone. The antigen remains unidentified. In all sorted populations, purity surpassed 95%. V gave up 1 base and J gave up 8 bases, with 8 bases separating them. This CDR3 has 13 amino acids. CDR1 is SGHDN and CDR2 is FVKESK in the germline V gene. The study's findings and limits: Lower insertion and higher deletion counts appeared at VDJ junctions in type 1 diabetes patients.

This receptor was identified in a woman aged 35 to 49 in good health. The chain is built from TRBV14 and TRBJ2-2, with D uncertain. Input material: naive CD4+ T cells from blood. CDR3 loop: CASSQAIGGELFF. As DNA, the CDR3 is TGTGCCAGCAGCCAAGCCATCGGGGGGGAGCTGTTTTTT.